Listed here is a single T cell receptor beta chain. The sample originates from a study of blood T cell repertoires in COVID-19. Study details: The origin of the acute and convalescent COVID-19 samples was the United States, Italy and Spain. The analysed material was cDNA or gDNA that came from T cells, B-cell-depleted T cells, or PBMCs.

This CDR3 has 14 amino acids. V shed 10 bases and J shed 4 bases, with 19 bases lying between them. Germline CDR1 LNHDA, CDR2 SQIVND (reference sequence). Per the authors' pipeline: Amplification of reference gene primers was used by the study to estimate nucleated cell counts. Data came from immunoSEQ multiplex PCR; TCRdb stores just in-frame clones and leaves some out. V and J calls and clone size are given by that table; D and trimming were obtained from the DNA. The sample holds about 84,000 clones, roughly 96% seen once. V is TRBV19 and J is TRBJ2-5, with D maybe TRBD1 (6 bases). The sequence derives from a human donor with active COVID-19. The donor label of this sample is uncertain. Sequencing was done on a sample of peripheral blood. The CDR3 DNA sequence: TGTGCCACCAGCCAGACCACGACAGGAGAGACCCAGTACTTC. Residues: CATSQTTTGETQYF.